These 5 T cell receptor beta chains share one sample of origin, sequenced in a study of PD-1 blockade in classical Hodgkin lymphoma. As to time point: cycle 4 day 1 (C4D1), after about 6 weeks of nivolumab. Exposure to brentuximab vedotin varied, and each patient had relapsed following autologous stem cell transplantation. The method was immunoSEQ multiplex PCR; TCRdb's version includes in-frame clones alone and lacks a portion of them. This table holds just under 40,000 clones, over 65% found once. The input for sequencing was peripheral blood mononuclear cells (PBMCs), taken before the fourth cycle of nivolumab. All receptors derive from a human donor with classical Hodgkin lymphoma.

The CDR3 DNA reads TGCGCCAGCAGCTTCCTCCCAGGGGTGACTGAAAAACTGTTTTTT. Amino acids: CASSFLPGVTEKLFF. The J gene is TRBJ1-4, the V gene TRBV5-1; a weak D match, TRBD1 (6 bases). Germline V gives CDR1 SGHRS, CDR2 YFSETQ. V gave up 2 bases and J gave up 7 bases, with 15 bases separating them. The CDR3 has 15 amino acids.

The chain employs TRBV12-5 and TRBJ2-7; tentatively, D is TRBD1 or TRBD2 (6 bases each). Trimming left V 1 base short and J 3 bases short, with 13 bases between. From germline, CDR1 is LGHNT and CDR2 FRNRAP. This CDR3 has 15 amino acids. The CDR3 reads CASGLAPGAIYEQYF. The CDR3 coding sequence is TGTGCTAGTGGTTTGGCCCCGGGGGCGATCTACGAGCAGTACTTC.

The rearrangement uses TRBV9 and TRBJ2-1, with 7 bases aligning to TRBD1. The CDR3 runs to 12 residues. The germline V gene encodes CDR1 SGDLS and CDR2 YYNGEE. The V gene end was trimmed by 3 bases and the J gene end by 8 bases; junction bases not matched to a gene: 2. The CDR3 loop reads CASSGGGHEQFF. The CDR3 coding sequence is TGTGCCAGCAGCGGAGGGGGCCATGAGCAGTTCTTC.

The rearrangement links TRBV11-2 to TRBJ2-1; no reliable D call. Germline CDR1 and CDR2: SGHAT and FQNNGV. Deletions cut 0 bases from V and 7 bases from J, with 7 bases between. The CDR3 sequence is 13 residues long. The CDR3 loop is CASSLERVNEQFF. The CDR3 nucleotides are TGTGCCAGCAGCTTAGAACGTGTTAATGAGCAGTTCTTC.

This chain uses TRBV29-1 with TRBJ2-2; a possible D gene is TRBD1 (6 bases). The germline CDR1 and CDR2 sequences are SQVTM and ANQGSEA. CDR3 size: 13 residues. V dropped 5 bases and J dropped 7 bases, with 14 bases sitting between them. In nucleotides, the CDR3 is TGCAGCGTTCCAGGGGTCCGGGTCGGGGAGCTGTTTTTT. Encoded protein: CSVPGVRVGELFF.